This T cell receptor (beta chain) was found in a study of T cell responses to AZD1222 COVID-19 vaccine. Trimming shortened V by 2 bases and J by 8 bases, and 12 bases separated the two germline ends. Germline-derived CDR1 and CDR2 are SEHNR and FQNEAQ (reference sequence). The CDR3 sequence is 14 residues long. Turning to this clone: Its cognate antigen is unknown.

Study observations and caveats: Donor demographics were predominantly white British with a female majority; clonal diversity may be underestimated.

Clones were read by immunoSEQ multiplex PCR, and TCRdb kept only the in-frame ones, dropping some. This table has 120,000 to 150,000 clones, roughly 91% appearing once. The chain links TRBV7-9 to TRBJ1-4; no definite D call. The sequencing used peripheral blood, collected on day 0 of AZD1222 vaccination. The receptor comes from an adult in good health. CDR3 in amino acids: CASSLSQEEEKLFF. In DNA form, the CDR3 reads TGTGCCAGCAGCTTAAGTCAGGAGGAGGAAAAACTGTTTTTT.